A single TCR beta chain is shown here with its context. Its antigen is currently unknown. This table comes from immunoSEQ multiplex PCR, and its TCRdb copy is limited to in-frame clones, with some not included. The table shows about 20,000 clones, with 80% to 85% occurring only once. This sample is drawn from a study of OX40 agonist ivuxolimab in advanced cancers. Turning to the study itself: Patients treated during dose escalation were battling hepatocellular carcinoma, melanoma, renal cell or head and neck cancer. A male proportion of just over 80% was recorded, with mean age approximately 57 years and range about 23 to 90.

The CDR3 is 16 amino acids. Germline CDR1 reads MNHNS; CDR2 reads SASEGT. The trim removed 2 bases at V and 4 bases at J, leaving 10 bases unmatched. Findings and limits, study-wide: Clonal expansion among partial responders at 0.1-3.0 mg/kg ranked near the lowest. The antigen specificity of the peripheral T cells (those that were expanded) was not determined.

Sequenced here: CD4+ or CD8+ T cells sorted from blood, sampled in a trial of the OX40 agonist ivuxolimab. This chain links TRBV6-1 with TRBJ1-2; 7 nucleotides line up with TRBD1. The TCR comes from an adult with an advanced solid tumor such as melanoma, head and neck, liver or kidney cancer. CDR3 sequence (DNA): TGTGCCAGCAGTGAATGGGGCCCAGGGGGGGCCTATGGCTACACCTTC. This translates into CASSEWGPGGAYGYTF.